Below are 8 T cell receptor beta chains sequenced from a single sample in a study of shared clonotypes between healthy human individuals. Assay used: immunoSEQ multiplex PCR; TCRdb lists only in-frame clones, some missing. This sample has 2 million to 2.5 million clones; around 92% occur once, and the top ten carry approximately 0.4%. Sequenced material: naive CD4+ T cells from PBMCs. Stated subset: CD45RA+ positively selected. The source of these receptors is a young man in good health. Some clones in this sample may be carry-over from other donors' samples.

Notes on this clone: This same CDR3 is encoded by further DNA sequences in the sample. The J gene is TRBJ1-3, the V gene TRBV7-9; 7 nucleotides match TRBD1. The CDR3 spans 15 residues. Germline V gives CDR1 SEHNR, CDR2 FQNEAQ (reference sequence). The J segment lost 0 bases and the V segment lost 5 bases, leaving 4 bases of the junction unmatched. CDR3 region: CASSPGTVSGNTIYF. CDR3 nucleotides: TGTGCCAGCAGCCCAGGGACAGTCTCTGGAAACACCATATATTTT.

V usage is TRBV30 and J usage is TRBJ2-3, with D maybe TRBD2 (5 bases). This CDR3 has 17 amino acids. V shed 0 bases and J shed 6 bases, with 22 bases lying between them. Germline lookup yields CDR1 GTSNPN and CDR2 SVGIG (reference sequence). The CDR3 coding sequence is TGTGCCTGGAGTGTACGGGAACAGAGAACGTTTTTGGATACGCAGTATTTT. This translates into CAWSVREQRTFLDTQYF.

V usage is TRBV9 and J usage is TRBJ2-1, with D unresolved. Germline V gene lookup returns CDR1 SGDLS and CDR2 YYNGEE. The V gene lost 4 bases and the J gene lost 0 bases, with 32 bases spanning the gap. The CDR3 sequence is 22 residues long. CDR3 DNA: TGTGCCAGCAGCCAAATATCAAGTATCCCCCGCAGACAACAGAGCTCCTACAATGAGCAGTTCTTC. The encoded protein is CASSQISSIPRRQQSSYNEQFF. Supplemented by reference TRBV9 and TRBJ2-1, the full variable domain reads DSGVTQTPKHLITATGQRVTLRCSPRSGDLSVYWYQQSLDQGLQFLIQYYNGEERAKGNILERFSAQQFPDLHSELNLSSLELGDSALYFCASSQISSIPRRQQSSYNEQFFGPGTRLTVL.

This clone showed up many times. The genes are TRBV25-1 and TRBJ1-4; 9 bases match TRBD1. Trimming at V came to 3 bases and at J to 4 bases, leaving 9 bases not matched to a gene. CDR1 is MGHDK, CDR2 SYGVNS, per germline. This CDR3 spans 17 amino acids. The CDR3 here is CASSDILGQGSNEKLFF. CDR3 DNA: TGTGCCAGCAGTGATATCCTAGGACAGGGGAGTAATGAAAAACTGTTTTTT.

The chain is built from TRBV4-1 and TRBJ1-3, with D possibly being TRBD1 (6 bases). This CDR3 comprises 17 residues. CDR1 and CDR2 from the germline V gene are MGHRA and YSYEKL. The germline V and J ends were trimmed by 2 bases and 0 bases, with 14 bases remaining between them. CDR3 sequence reads: CASSQFRGQDSGNTIYF. The CDR3 DNA reads TGCGCCAGCAGCCAATTTCGGGGGCAGGACTCTGGAAACACCATATATTTT.

The chain links TRBV7-2 to TRBJ2-1; D might be TRBD1 or TRBD2, each matching 6 bases. Trimming pared 7 bases from V and 3 bases from J, leaving 16 bases between. The CDR3 spans 15 residues. In germline, CDR1 is SGHTA, CDR2 FQGNSA. The chain's CDR3 is CASKSGAGRYNEQFF. The CDR3 DNA follows: TGTGCCAGCAAGTCGGGGGCGGGACGCTACAATGAGCAGTTCTTC.

The J gene is TRBJ2-5, the V gene TRBV28; TRBD2 agrees at 8 bases. There are 15 residues in the CDR3. CDR1 is MDHEN and CDR2 is SYDVKM in the germline V gene. After removal of 6 bases from V and 4 bases from J, the junction contained 10 bases not matched to a gene. The CDR3 here is CASRGRREARETQYF. The CDR3 DNA is TGTGCCAGCAGGGGTAGGCGGGAGGCTCGAGAGACCCAGTACTTC.

The rearrangement joins TRBV30 to TRBJ1-6; D is ambiguous. Germline CDR1 and CDR2: GTSNPN and SVGIG (reference sequence). The CDR3 covers 13 residues. Trimming took 5 bases from V and 4 from J, leaving 9 bases between them. Here the CDR3 reads CAWGRDYNSPLHF. CDR3 nucleotides: TGTGCCTGGGGTCGGGATTATAATTCACCCCTCCACTTT.